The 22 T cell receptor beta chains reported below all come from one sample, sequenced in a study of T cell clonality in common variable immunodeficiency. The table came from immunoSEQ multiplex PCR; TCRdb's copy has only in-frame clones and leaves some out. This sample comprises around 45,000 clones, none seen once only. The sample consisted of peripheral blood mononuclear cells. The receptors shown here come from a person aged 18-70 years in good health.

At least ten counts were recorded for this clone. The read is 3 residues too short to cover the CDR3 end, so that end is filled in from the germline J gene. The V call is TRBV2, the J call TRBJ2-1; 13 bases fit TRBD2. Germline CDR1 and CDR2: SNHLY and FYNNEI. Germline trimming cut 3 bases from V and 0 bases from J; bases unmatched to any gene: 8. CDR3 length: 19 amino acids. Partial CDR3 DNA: TGTGCCAGCAGTGAGCCGGGACTAGCGGGACCTTCCTCCTACAATGAG. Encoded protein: CASSEPGLAGPSSYNE. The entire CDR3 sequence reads CASSEPGLAGPSSYNEQFF. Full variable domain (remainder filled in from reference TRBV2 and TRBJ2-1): EPEVTQTPSHQVTQMGQEVILRCVPISNHLYFYWYRQILGQKVEFLVSFYNNEISEKSEIFDDQFSVERPDGSNFTLKIRSTKLEDSAMYFCASSEPGLAGPSSYNEQFFGPGTRLTVL.

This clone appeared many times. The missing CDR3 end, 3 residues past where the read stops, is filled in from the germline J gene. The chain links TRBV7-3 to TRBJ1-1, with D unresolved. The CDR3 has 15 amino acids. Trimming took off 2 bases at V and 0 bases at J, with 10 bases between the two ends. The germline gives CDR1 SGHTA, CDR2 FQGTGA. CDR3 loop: CASSLVRGLNTEAFF. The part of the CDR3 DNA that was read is TGTGCCAGCAGCTTAGTCCGGGGATTGAACACTGAA.

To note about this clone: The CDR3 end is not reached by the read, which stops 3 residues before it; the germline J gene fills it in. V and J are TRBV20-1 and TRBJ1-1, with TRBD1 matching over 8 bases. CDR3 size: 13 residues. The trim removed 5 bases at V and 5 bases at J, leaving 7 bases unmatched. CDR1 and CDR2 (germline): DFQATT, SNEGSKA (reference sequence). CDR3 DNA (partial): TGCAGTGCTTCCGGGACAGGCCTAACTGAA. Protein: CSASGTGLTE. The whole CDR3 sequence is CSASGTGLTEAFF.

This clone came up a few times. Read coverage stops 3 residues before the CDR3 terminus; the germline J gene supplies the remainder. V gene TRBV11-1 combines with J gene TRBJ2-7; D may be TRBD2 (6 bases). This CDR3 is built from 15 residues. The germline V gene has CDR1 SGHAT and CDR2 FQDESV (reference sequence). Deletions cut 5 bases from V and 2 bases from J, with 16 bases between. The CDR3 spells CASSPNARGTYEQYF. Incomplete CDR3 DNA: TGTGCCAGCAGCCCCAATGCGCGCGGGACCTACGAG. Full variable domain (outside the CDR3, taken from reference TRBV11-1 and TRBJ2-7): EAEVAQSPRYKITEKSQAVAFWCDPISGHATLYWYRQILGQGPELLVQFQDESVVDDSQLPKDRFSAERLKGVDSTLKIQPAELGDSAMYLCASSPNARGTYEQYFGPGTRLTVT.

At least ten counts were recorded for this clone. The CDR3 spells CASSYQDRGLSYTF. CDR3 DNA, as far as it was read: TGTGCCAGCAGTTACCAGGACAGGGGGCTAAGC. The gene calls are TRBV6-2 or TRBV6-3 and TRBJ1-2; TRBD1 matches 11 bases. The CDR3 is cut off 3 residues early in the read; its end comes from the germline J gene. The V gene's germline CDR1 is MNHEY and CDR2 SVGEGT. The CDR3 sequence is 14 residues long.

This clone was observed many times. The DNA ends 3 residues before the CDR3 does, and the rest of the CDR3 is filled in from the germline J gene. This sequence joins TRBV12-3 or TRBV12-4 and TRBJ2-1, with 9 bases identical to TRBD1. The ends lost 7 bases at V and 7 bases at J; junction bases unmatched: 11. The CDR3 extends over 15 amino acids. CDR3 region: CASTRPRGQGNEQFF. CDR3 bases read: TGTGCCAGCACCCGCCCCCGGGGACAGGGAAATGAG.

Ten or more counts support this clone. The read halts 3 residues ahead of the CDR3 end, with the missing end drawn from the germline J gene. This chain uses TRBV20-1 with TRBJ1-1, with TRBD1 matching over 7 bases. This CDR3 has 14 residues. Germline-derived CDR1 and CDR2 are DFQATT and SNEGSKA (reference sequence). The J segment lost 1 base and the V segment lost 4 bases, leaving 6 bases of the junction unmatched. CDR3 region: CSAIRQGGNTEAFF. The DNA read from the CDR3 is TGCAGTGCTATCCGACAGGGAGGGAACACTGAA.

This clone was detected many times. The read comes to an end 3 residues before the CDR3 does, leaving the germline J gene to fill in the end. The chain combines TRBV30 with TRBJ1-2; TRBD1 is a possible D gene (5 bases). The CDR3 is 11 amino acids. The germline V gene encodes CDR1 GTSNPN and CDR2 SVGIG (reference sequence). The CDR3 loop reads CAWSTGLLYTF. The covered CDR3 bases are TGTGCCTGGAGTACGGGACTGTTG.

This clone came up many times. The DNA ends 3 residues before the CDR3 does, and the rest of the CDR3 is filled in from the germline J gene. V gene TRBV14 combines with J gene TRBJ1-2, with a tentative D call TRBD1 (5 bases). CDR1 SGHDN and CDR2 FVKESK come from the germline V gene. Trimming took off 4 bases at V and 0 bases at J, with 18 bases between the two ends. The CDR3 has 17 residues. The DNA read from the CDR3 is TGTGCCAGCAGCCCTGGGGAGGGGCTGAATACTAACTATGGC. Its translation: CASSPGEGLNTNYG. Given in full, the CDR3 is CASSPGEGLNTNYGYTF. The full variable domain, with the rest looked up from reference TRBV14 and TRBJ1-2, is EAGVTQFPSHSVIEKGQTVTLRCDPISGHDNLYWYRRVMGKEIKFLLHFVKESKQDESGMPNNRFLAERTGGTYSTLKVQPAELEDSGVYFCASSPGEGLNTNYGYTFGSGTRLTVV.

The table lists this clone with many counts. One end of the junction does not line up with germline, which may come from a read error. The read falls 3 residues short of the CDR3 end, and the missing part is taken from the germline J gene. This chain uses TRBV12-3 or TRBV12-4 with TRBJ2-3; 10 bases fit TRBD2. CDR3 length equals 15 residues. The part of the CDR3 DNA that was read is TGTGCCAGCAGCTTAGCGGGGGGTCGCGCAGATACG. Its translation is CASSLAGGRADT. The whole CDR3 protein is CASSLAGGRADTQYF.

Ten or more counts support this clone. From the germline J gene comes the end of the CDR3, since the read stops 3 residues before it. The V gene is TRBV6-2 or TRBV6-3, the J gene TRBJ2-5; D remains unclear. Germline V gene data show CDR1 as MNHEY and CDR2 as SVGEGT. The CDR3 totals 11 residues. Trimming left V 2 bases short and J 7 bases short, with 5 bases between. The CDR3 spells CASSYALTQYF. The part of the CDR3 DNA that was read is TGTGCCAGCAGTTACGCGTTGACC.

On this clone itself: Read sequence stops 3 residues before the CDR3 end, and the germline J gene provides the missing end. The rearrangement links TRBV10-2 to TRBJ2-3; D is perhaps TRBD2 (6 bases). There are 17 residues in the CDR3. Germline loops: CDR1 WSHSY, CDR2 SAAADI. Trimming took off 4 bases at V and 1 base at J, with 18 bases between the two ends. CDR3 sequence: CASSAGRGLPRTDTQYF. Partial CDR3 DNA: TGCGCCAGCAGTGCGGGGCGGGGACTTCCGCGCACAGATACG.

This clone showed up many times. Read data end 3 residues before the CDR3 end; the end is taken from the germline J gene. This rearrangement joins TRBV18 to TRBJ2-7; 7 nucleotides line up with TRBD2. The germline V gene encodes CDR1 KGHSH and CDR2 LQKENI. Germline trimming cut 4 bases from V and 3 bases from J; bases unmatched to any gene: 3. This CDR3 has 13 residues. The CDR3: CASSQSGGYEQYF. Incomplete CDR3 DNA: TGTGCCAGCTCACAGTCGGGGGGCTACGAG.

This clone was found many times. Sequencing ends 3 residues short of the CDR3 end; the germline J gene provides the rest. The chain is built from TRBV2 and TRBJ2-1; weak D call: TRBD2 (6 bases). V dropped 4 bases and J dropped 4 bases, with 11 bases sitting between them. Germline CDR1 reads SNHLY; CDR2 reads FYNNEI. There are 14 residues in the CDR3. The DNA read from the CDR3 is TGTGCCAGCAGTGGGCGGGGTGGGTACAATGAG. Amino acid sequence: CASSGRGGYNE. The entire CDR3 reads CASSGRGGYNEQFF. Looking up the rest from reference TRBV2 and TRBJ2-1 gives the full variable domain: EPEVTQTPSHQVTQMGQEVILRCVPISNHLYFYWYRQILGQKVEFLVSFYNNEISEKSEIFDDQFSVERPDGSNFTLKIRSTKLEDSAMYFCASSGRGGYNEQFFGPGTRLTVL.

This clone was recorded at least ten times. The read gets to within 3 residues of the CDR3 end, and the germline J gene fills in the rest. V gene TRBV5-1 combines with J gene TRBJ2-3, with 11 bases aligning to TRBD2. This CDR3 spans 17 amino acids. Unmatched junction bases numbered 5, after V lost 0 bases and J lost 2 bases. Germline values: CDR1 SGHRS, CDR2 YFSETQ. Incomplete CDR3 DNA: TGCGCCAGCAGCTTGGGGGCTAGCGGGGGGACCACAGATACG. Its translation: CASSLGASGGTTDT. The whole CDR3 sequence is CASSLGASGGTTDTQYF. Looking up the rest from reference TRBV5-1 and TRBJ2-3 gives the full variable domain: KAGVTQTPRYLIKTRGQQVTLSCSPISGHRSVSWYQQTPGQGLQFLFEYFSETQRNKGNFPGRFSGRQFSNSRSEMNVSTLELGDSALYLCASSLGASGGTTDTQYFGPGTRLTVL.

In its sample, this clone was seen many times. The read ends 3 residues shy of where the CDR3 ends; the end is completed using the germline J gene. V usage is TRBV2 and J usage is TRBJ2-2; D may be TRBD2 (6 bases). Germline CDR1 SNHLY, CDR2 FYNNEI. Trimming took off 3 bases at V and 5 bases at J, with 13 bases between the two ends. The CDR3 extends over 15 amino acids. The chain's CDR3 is CASSDGEAGTGELFF. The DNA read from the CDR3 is TGTGCCAGCAGTGATGGGGAGGCGGGAACCGGGGAG. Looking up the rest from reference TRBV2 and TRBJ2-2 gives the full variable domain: EPEVTQTPSHQVTQMGQEVILRCVPISNHLYFYWYRQILGQKVEFLVSFYNNEISEKSEIFDDQFSVERPDGSNFTLKIRSTKLEDSAMYFCASSDGEAGTGELFFGEGSRLTVL.

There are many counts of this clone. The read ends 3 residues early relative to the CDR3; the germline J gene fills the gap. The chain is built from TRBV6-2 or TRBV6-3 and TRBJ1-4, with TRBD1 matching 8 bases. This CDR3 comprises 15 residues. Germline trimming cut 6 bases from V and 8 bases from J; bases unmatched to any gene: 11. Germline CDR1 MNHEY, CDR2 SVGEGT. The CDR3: CASSWGGTGGEKLFF. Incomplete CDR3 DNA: TGTGCCAGCAGCTGGGGAGGGACAGGAGGAGAAAAA.

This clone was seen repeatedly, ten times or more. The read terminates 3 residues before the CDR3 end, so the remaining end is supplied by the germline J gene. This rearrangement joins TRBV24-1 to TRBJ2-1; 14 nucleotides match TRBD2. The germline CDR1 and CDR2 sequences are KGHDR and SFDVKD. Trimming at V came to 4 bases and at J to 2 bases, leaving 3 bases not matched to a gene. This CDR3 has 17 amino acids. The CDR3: CATSDQTSGRAYNEQFF. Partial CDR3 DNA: TGTGCCACCAGTGACCAGACTAGCGGGAGGGCCTACAATGAG.

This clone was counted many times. CDR3 in amino acids: CASSHIPGTGDEKLFF. CDR3 bases read: TGCGCCAGCAGCCACATTCCCGGGACAGGGGACGAAAAA. The chain is built from TRBV5-1 and TRBJ1-4; 10 nucleotides match TRBD1. The CDR3 extends 3 residues past the end of the read, so its final part is completed from the germline J gene. The trim removed 4 bases at V and 8 bases at J, leaving 11 bases unmatched. The CDR3 is made up of 16 amino acids. CDR1 is SGHRS, CDR2 YFSETQ, per germline.

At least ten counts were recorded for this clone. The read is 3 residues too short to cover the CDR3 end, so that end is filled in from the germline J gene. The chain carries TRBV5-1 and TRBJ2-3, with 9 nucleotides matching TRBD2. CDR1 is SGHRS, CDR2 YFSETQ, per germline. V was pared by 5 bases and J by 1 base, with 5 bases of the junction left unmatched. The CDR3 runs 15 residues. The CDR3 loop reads CASRLAGARTDTQYF. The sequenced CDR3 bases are TGCGCCAGCAGGTTAGCGGGGGCCCGCACAGATACG.

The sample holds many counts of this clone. CDR3 sequence: CASSRRLAGDNEQFF. CDR3 bases read: TGTGCCAGCAGCCGCCGACTAGCGGGTGACAATGAG. The chain has TRBV7-9 and TRBJ2-1, with 10 bases matching TRBD2. The CDR3 end falls 3 residues outside the read, so it is completed with the germline J gene. This CDR3 has 15 amino acids. Germline lookup yields CDR1 SEHNR and CDR2 FQNEAQ (reference sequence). V dropped 5 bases and J dropped 5; count of bases not matched to a gene: 6.

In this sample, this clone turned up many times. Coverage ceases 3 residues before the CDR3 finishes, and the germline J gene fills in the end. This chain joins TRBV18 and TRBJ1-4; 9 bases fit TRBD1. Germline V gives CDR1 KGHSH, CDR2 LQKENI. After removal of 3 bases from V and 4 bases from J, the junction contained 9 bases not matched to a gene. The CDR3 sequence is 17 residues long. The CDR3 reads CASSPDRGRGYNEKLFF. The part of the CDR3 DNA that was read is TGTGCCAGCTCACCGGACAGGGGACGGGGATATAATGAAAAA.